The sequence of this T cell receptor (beta chain) was determined in a study of T cells in localized non-small cell lung cancer. The germline V gene encodes CDR1 MDHEN and CDR2 SYDVKM. The CDR3 is 14 amino acids. Trimming pared 8 bases from V and 0 bases from J, leaving 14 bases between. Sequencing was performed with immunoSEQ multiplex PCR; in TCRdb, only in-frame clones are kept and a portion is missing. The data show about 5,600 clones, roughly 28% seen once. Sample share makes this clone medium-sized. This material consisted of lung tumor tissue, taken before any cancer treatment. This chain links TRBV28 with TRBJ2-7; perhaps D is TRBD1 or TRBD2 (6 bases each). The sequence was collected from a female donor older than 55 with stage I lung adenocarcinoma. CDR3: CASFGGPSSYEQYF. The CDR3 DNA is TGTGCCAGCTTTGGGGGGCCGAGCTCCTACGAGCAGTACTTC.